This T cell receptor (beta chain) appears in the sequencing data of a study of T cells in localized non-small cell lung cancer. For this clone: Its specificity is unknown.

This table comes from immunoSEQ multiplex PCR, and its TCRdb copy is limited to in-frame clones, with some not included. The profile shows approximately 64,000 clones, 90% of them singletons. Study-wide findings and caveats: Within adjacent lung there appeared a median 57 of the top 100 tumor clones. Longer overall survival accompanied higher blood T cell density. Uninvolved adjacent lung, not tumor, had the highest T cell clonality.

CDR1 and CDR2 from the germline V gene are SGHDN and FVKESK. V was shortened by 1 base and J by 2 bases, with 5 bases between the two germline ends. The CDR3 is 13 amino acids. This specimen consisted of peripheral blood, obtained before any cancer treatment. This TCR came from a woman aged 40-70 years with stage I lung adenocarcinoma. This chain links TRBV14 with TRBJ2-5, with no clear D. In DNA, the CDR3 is TGTGCCAGCAGCCAAGGGATGCAAGAGACCCAGTACTTC. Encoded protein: CASSQGMQETQYF.